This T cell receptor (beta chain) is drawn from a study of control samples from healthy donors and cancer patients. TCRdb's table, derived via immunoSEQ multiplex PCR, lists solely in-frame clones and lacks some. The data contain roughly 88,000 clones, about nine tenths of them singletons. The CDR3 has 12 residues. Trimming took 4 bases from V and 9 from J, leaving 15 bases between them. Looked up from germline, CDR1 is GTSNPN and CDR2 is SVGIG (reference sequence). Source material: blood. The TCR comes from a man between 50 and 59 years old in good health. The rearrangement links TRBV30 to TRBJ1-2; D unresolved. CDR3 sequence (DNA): TGTGCCTGGAACCCCGGCTCGTGGAGCTACACCTTC. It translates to CAWNPGSWSYTF.